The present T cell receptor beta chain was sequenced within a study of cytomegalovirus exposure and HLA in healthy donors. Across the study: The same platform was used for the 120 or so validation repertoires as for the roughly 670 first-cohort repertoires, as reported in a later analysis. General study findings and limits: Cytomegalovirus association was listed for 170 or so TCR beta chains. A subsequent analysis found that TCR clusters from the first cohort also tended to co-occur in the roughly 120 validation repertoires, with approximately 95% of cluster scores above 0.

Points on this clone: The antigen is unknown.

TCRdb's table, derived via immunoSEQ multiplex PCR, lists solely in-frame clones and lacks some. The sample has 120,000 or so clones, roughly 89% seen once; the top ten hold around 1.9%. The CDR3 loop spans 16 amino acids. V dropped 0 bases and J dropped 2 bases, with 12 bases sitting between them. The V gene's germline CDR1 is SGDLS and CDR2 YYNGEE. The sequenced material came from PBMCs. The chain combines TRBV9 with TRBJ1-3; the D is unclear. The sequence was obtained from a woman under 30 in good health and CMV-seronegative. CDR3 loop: CASSVGGRSAGNTIYF. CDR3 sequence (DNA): TGTGCCAGCAGCGTAGGAGGCAGAAGCGCTGGAAACACCATATATTTT.